This passage covers 9 T cell receptor beta chains from one sample sequenced in a study of blood T cell repertoires in COVID-19. Data came from immunoSEQ multiplex PCR; TCRdb stores just in-frame clones and leaves some out. The sample yields about 440,000 clones, about nine tenths seen once. The sample taken for sequencing was PBMCs or T cells enriched from blood (not recorded which). The source is a man between 18 and 35 years old who had recovered from COVID-19.

The J gene is TRBJ2-7, the V gene TRBV3-1 (or the pseudogene TRBV3-2); the D gene is possibly TRBD2 (6 bases). Germline-derived CDR1 and CDR2 are LGHDT and YNNKEL (reference sequence). This CDR3 has 14 amino acids. Trimming removed 0 bases from V and 2 bases from J, with 8 bases in between. The CDR3 sequence: CASSQDASAYEQYF. In DNA, the CDR3 is TGTGCCAGCAGCCAAGATGCTAGCGCCTACGAGCAGTACTTC.

The chain uses TRBV27 and TRBJ1-1; D is possibly TRBD1 (6 bases). The CDR3 is 14 amino acids. V was trimmed by 8 bases and J by 5 bases, leaving 18 bases between them. In germline, CDR1 is MNHEY, CDR2 SMNVEV (reference sequence). The CDR3 DNA reads TGTGCCAGCGGTAGAGGGGGGGTTTATACTGAAGCTTTCTTT. Protein: CASGRGGVYTEAFF.

The rearrangement links TRBV10-2 to TRBJ1-2; TRBD1 agrees at 8 bases. Germline V CDR1 and CDR2: WSHSY, SAAADI. Unmatched junction bases numbered 11, after V lost 6 bases and J lost 5 bases. The CDR3 is made up of 15 amino acids. The CDR3 here is CASRGETGVGYGYTF. In nucleotides, the CDR3 is TGCGCCAGCAGAGGGGAGACAGGGGTCGGGTATGGCTACACCTTC.

J is TRBJ1-1 and V is TRBV10-3, with 7 bases lining up with TRBD1. After removal of 10 bases from V and 7 bases from J, the junction contained 15 bases not matched to a gene. The CDR3 is 14 residues long. Germline V CDR1 and CDR2: ENHRY, SYGVKD. The CDR3 here is CATSGLTGTNEAFF. The CDR3 nucleotides are TGTGCCACTTCGGGACTGACAGGGACCAATGAAGCTTTCTTT.

V gene TRBV27 combines with J gene TRBJ2-7; 13 positions match TRBD2. The CDR3 is 17 amino acids. Germline V gene data show CDR1 as MNHEY and CDR2 as SMNVEV (reference sequence). Unmatched junction bases numbered 7, after V lost 2 bases and J lost 3 bases. The CDR3 here is CASSLRGTSGVGYEQYF. CDR3 coding DNA: TGTGCCAGCAGTTTACGCGGGACTAGCGGGGTGGGCTACGAGCAGTACTTC.

On this clone itself: The same CDR3 arises from other DNA sequences in this sample as well. V and J are TRBV2 and TRBJ2-5; D is unresolved. The CDR3 sequence is 11 residues long. Trimming took 6 bases from V and 4 from J, leaving 6 bases between them. Germline-derived CDR1 and CDR2 are SNHLY and FYNNEI. The CDR3 is CASSAGETQYF. In DNA form, the CDR3 reads TGTGCCAGCAGCGCCGGAGAGACCCAGTACTTC.

The chain joins TRBV18 to TRBJ2-7, with 7 bases identical to TRBD1. The CDR3 sequence is 15 residues long. CDR1 is KGHSH, CDR2 LQKENI, per germline. Trimming removed 2 bases from V and 3 bases from J; junction bases left unmatched: 7. The CDR3 DNA sequence: TGTGCCAGCTCACCAGGCCCGGGACAGAACTACGAGCAGTACTTC. It is translated as CASSPGPGQNYEQYF.

The chain recombines TRBV12-5 with TRBJ1-2, with 8 nucleotides matching TRBD1. Per germline, CDR1 LGHNT and CDR2 FRNRAP. The V segment lost 7 bases and the J segment 10 bases; nucleotides outside the gene matches: 11. The CDR3 contains 13 residues. The CDR3 here is CASAPGTGGDYTF. The CDR3 nucleotides read TGTGCTAGTGCCCCAGGGACAGGAGGGGACTACACCTTC.

The chain uses TRBV19 and TRBJ1-2, with 8 bases that match TRBD1. Germline-derived CDR1 and CDR2 are LNHDA and SQIVND (reference sequence). The CDR3 runs 22 residues. Germline trimming cut 5 bases from V and 5 bases from J; bases unmatched to any gene: 31. As DNA, the CDR3 is TGTGCCAGTAGTCCTTACCCCCGACAGGGGTTGACTATGGCTCGTATGAAATATGGCTACACCTTC. Protein sequence: CASSPYPRQGLTMARMKYGYTF.